The rows below give T cell receptor beta chains drawn from one sample of a study of chemoradiotherapy in HPV16-positive cancers. Assay: immunoSEQ multiplex PCR; the TCRdb copy retains only in-frame clones and omits some. The data contain about 10,000 clones, approximately 70% of them singletons. The sample was collected from a patient who underwent chemoradiotherapy. Every receptor here comes from a human donor with HPV-associated anogenital cancer. CDR3s include the opening cysteine and the closing phenylalanine or tryptophan. The order of the fields is J gene, D gene, clone size, V gene, CDR3 DNA, CDR3 protein. A D gene is named only where the DNA matches it firmly. Expanded clones are given a class, and other clones once, few, many or no size at all.

TRBJ1-1 | NA | NA | TRBV2 | TGTGCCAGCAGTGAAGTTTTGGATCCAATTTATGAAGCTTTCTTT | CASSEVLDPIYEAFF
TRBJ2-3 | NA | NA | TRBV7-9 | TGTGCCAGCAGCCGCAACACAGGGTCGTATGCGCAGTATTTT | CASSRNTGSYAQYF
TRBJ2-5 | NA | once | TRBV7-9 | TGTGCCAGCAGCTTAGCGGTGGGGGTCCAAGAGACCCAGTACTTC | CASSLAVGVQETQYF
TRBJ1-1 | NA | NA | TRBV5-8 | TGTGCCAGCAGCTTGGCCGGGGGGGCGCGTCGGGAAGCTTTCTTT | CASSLAGGARREAFF
TRBJ1-1 | NA | NA | TRBV29-1 | TGCAGCGTTGAGCGTAAAGGGAGCACTGAAGCTTTCTTT | CSVERKGSTEAFF
TRBJ1-1 | NA | NA | TRBV5-1 | TGCGCCAGCAGCGGGGGGGGCACTGAAGCTTTCTTT | CASSGGGTEAFF
TRBJ2-1 | TRBD1 | NA | TRBV4-3 | TGCGCCAGCAGCCGCGATGCCCCGGGACAGTATAACAATGAGCAGTTCTTC | CASSRDAPGQYNNEQFF
TRBJ2-4 | TRBD2 | once | TRBV6-1 | TGTGCCAGCAGTGAAGAGTGGGGGGGTGGAAACATTCAGTACTTC | CASSEEWGGGNIQYF
TRBJ2-7 | NA | NA | TRBV28 | TGTGCCAGCAGTTGGAGGCTCAGTCGGCGGACAGCTAACTACGAGCAGTACTTC | CASSWRLSRRTANYEQYF
TRBJ2-7 | NA | NA | TRBV7-9 | TGTGCCAGCAGCGCCGGGATCTCCTACGAGCAGTACTTC | CASSAGISYEQYF
TRBJ1-2 | TRBD1 | NA | TRBV2 | TGTGCCAGCAATACAGGGGGCCCTTACTATGGCTACACCTTC | CASNTGGPYYGYTF
TRBJ1-6 | NA | few | TRBV2 | TGTGCCAGCAGTGAAGACGGCTCCTATAATTCACCCCTCCACTTT | CASSEDGSYNSPLHF
TRBJ1-3 | NA | NA | TRBV11-2 | TGTGCCAGCAGCTTGGGCGGCGGGGCTGGAAACACCATATATTTT | CASSLGGGAGNTIYF
TRBJ1-1 | NA | NA | TRBV11-3 | TGTGCCAGCAGGTCGTCGGGGAGTAATACTGAAGCTTTCTTT | CASRSSGSNTEAFF
TRBJ1-1 | TRBD1 | NA | TRBV29-1 | TGCAGCGTGGCGATTTACAGGGGGGGGATCATGAACACTGAAGCTTTCTTT | CSVAIYRGGIMNTEAFF
TRBJ2-7 | NA | NA | TRBV28 | TGTGCCAGCAGGGGGGACGGAACCTACGAGCAGTACTTC | CASRGDGTYEQYF
TRBJ1-2 | NA | NA | TRBV10-3 | TGTGCCATCAGTGAGGGTCGGGCCTATGGCTACACCTTC | CAISEGRAYGYTF
TRBJ2-5 | TRBD2 | NA | TRBV28 | TGTGCCAGCAGTCCTACTAGCGGGGTGGTGACCCAGTACTTC | CASSPTSGVVTQYF
TRBJ2-7 | TRBD2 | once | TRBV28 | TGTGCCAGCAGTTTTTCCGCGTGGGCTAGCGGGGGGCCTGGCAGTTCCTACGAGCAGTACTTC | CASSFSAWASGGPGSSYEQYF
TRBJ2-5 | TRBD1 | NA | TRBV7-2 | TGTGCCAGCAGCTTAGTTCAGGGGGTGAAAGGGGAGACCCAGTACTTC | CASSLVQGVKGETQYF
TRBJ2-5 | NA | once | TRBV7-2 | TGTGCCAGCAAGTCGAGTCTAGTCCAAGAGACCCAGTACTTC | CASKSSLVQETQYF
TRBJ1-3 | TRBD1 | NA | TRBV19 | TGTGCCAGTAGAGAGGACAGGGTCTCCAGAAACACCATATATTTT | CASREDRVSRNTIYF
TRBJ1-1 | TRBD1 | NA | TRBV5-8 | TGTGCCAGCAGCCTTTCTGGGACAGGGGCTGAAGCTTTCTTT | CASSLSGTGAEAFF
TRBJ1-2 | TRBD1 | once | TRBV4-1 | TGCGCCAGCAGCCCCCGGGACAGCTATGGCTACACCTTC | CASSPRDSYGYTF
TRBJ2-2 | NA | NA | TRBV7-8 | TGTGCCAGCCGTGGGGGAGTAAGGAAGGCCGGGGAGCTGTTTTTT | CASRGGVRKAGELFF
TRBJ2-1 | NA | NA | TRBV4-3 | TGCGCCAGCAGCCTAGGCACCGTGAATGAGCAGTTCTTC | CASSLGTVNEQFF
TRBJ2-1 | TRBD2 | NA | TRBV7-2 | TGTGCCAGCAGCCCCTCTAGCGGGGGGGCCGGGCAGTTCTTC | CASSPSSGGAGQFF
TRBJ1-1 | NA | NA | TRBV28 | TGTGCCAGCAGTACGCCTGGGAGGGCGAACACTGAAGCTTTCTTT | CASSTPGRANTEAFF
TRBJ2-2 | NA | NA | TRBV6-1 | TGTGCCAGCAGTCCTATCTCAGCGGGGGAGCTGTTTTTT | CASSPISAGELFF
TRBJ1-6 | TRBD1 | NA | TRBV11-2 | TGTGCCAGCAGCTTAAACGGGGACAGGGCCAATTCACCCCTCCACTTT | CASSLNGDRANSPLHF
TRBJ2-3 | TRBD2 | NA | TRBV30 | TGTGCCTGGAGTTTACGGGGGGGCTGGGATACGCAGTATTTT | CAWSLRGGWDTQYF
TRBJ1-2 | NA | NA | TRBV6-6 | TGTGCCAGCAGACCCCGCGGGGGGACCTTCAACTATGGCTACACCTTC | CASRPRGGTFNYGYTF
TRBJ2-1 | TRBD2 | NA | TRBV19 | TGTGCCAGTAAAGAGGGGACTAGCGAGGCCAATGAGCAGTTCTTC | CASKEGTSEANEQFF
TRBJ2-1 | NA | NA | TRBV29-1 | TGCAGCGTTGACCCCGGGGGGCGTACTTACAATGAGCAGTTCTTC | CSVDPGGRTYNEQFF
TRBJ1-4 | TRBD1 | NA | TRBV13 | TGTGCCAGCAGCGCTAGGACAGGGACGTTGTCAACTAATGAAAAACTGTTTTTT | CASSARTGTLSTNEKLFF
TRBJ1-6 | TRBD1 | NA | TRBV7-8 | TGTGCCAGCAGCTCCCTTTGGACAGGGAACAATTCACCCCTCCACTTT | CASSSLWTGNNSPLHF
TRBJ2-5 | NA | NA | TRBV14 | TGTGCCAGCAGCCAAAGGTGGGGAACGGAGACCCAGTACTTC | CASSQRWGTETQYF
TRBJ1-5 | NA | NA | TRBV2 | TGTGCCAGCACTTCGGACAGTCTCAATCAGCCCCAGCATTTT | CASTSDSLNQPQHF
TRBJ2-2 | NA | few | TRBV30 | TGTGCCTGGAGTGTACATGGTCTCGGGGAGCTGTTTTTT | CAWSVHGLGELFF
TRBJ1-1 | NA | NA | TRBV29-1 | TGCAGCGCCGCTCCCGTGCGGGGAGGGACTGAAGCTTTCTTT | CSAAPVRGGTEAFF
TRBJ2-2 | TRBD1 | NA | TRBV19 | TGTGCCAGTAGTTTACAGGGGGCGGTCACCGGGGAGCTGTTTTTT | CASSLQGAVTGELFF
TRBJ2-7 | NA | NA | TRBV6-5 | TGTGCCAGCAGTTCCGCTTTTCCAGAGTACGAGCAGTACTTC | CASSSAFPEYEQYF
TRBJ2-7 | NA | few | TRBV2 | TGTGCCAGCAGCTCCTACGGCGGCTCCTACGAGCAGTACTTC | CASSSYGGSYEQYF
TRBJ1-5 | NA | few | TRBV28 | TGTGCCAGCAGTTTATTTTTGGCAGCTTACAATCAGCCCCAGCATTTT | CASSLFLAAYNQPQHF
TRBJ1-1 | NA | NA | TRBV27 | TGTGCCAGCAGTTTCAACAGGAATATGAACACTGAAGCTTTCTTT | CASSFNRNMNTEAFF